Presented here are 9 T cell receptor beta chains from one specimen sequenced in a study of CD8 T cells in Susac syndrome. The RNA input was about 0.45 to 1 ug, and it was reverse transcribed with random hexamers. TCRdb itself ran the immunoSEQ multiplex PCR reads through MiXCR, one entry per CDR3 protein. The table has 110,000 or so distinct CDR3 sequences, approximately 93% seen once. Sample: CD4+ T cells from PBMCs. These receptors were obtained from a human donor with multiple sclerosis.

The gene calls are TRBV7-2 and TRBJ1-5; a possible D gene is TRBD1 (5 bases). The CDR3 loop spans 13 amino acids. V lost 1 base and J lost 8, with 9 bases in between. The germline V gene has CDR1 SGHTA and CDR2 FQGNSA. In nucleotides, the CDR3 is TGTGCCAGCAGCTTAGGGGAGGGGAAGCCCCAGCATTTT. Encoded protein: CASSLGEGKPQHF.

The genes are TRBV5-6 and TRBJ2-2; tentatively, D is TRBD1 or TRBD2 (5 bases each). Germline V lookup: CDR1 SGHDT, CDR2 YYEEEE. With 2 bases removed from V and 2 bases from J, the gap between germline ends came to 22 bases. This CDR3 comprises 19 residues. CDR3 DNA sequence: TGTGCCAGCAGCTTTTTCCAACGGGACGCCGGAAGAAACACCGGGGAGCTGTTTTTT. Protein sequence: CASSFFQRDAGRNTGELFF.

The chain combines TRBV3-1 with TRBJ2-3; 9 bases agree with TRBD1. The CDR3 consists of 16 residues. The V and J ends lost 6 bases and 4 bases, in that order; junction bases with no gene match: 11. Germline CDR1 reads LGHDT; CDR2 reads YNNKEL (reference sequence). The CDR3 is CASRSVGTGWPDTQYF. In DNA, the CDR3 is TGTGCCAGCAGGAGTGTAGGGACAGGGTGGCCAGATACGCAGTATTTT.

CDR3 residues: CASGGGTSDETQYF. The CDR3 coding sequence is TGTGCCAGCGGCGGGGGGACTAGCGATGAGACCCAGTACTTC. The chain combines TRBV6-5 with TRBJ2-5; TRBD2 matches 10 bases. V was clipped by 8 bases and J by 5 bases; unmatched bases: 8. Germline CDR1 and CDR2: MNHEY and SVGAGI. CDR3 length: 14 amino acids.

This chain joins TRBV5-4 and TRBJ2-1; D might be TRBD2 (6 bases). The CDR3 is 17 amino acids. Germline V lookup: CDR1 SGHNT, CDR2 YYREEE (reference sequence). The V gene lost 0 bases and the J gene lost 4 bases, with 17 bases spanning the gap. The CDR3 region is CASSLGGDPKHYNEQFF. The DNA for the CDR3 is TGTGCCAGCAGCTTGGGGGGGGACCCTAAACATTACAATGAGCAGTTCTTC.

The chain carries TRBV7-2 and TRBJ2-3; the match to TRBD2 covers 14 bases. Germline CDR1 is SGHTA and CDR2 is FQGNSA. The CDR3 is 16 amino acids. The J segment lost 5 bases and the V segment lost 3 bases, leaving 4 bases of the junction unmatched. CDR3 bases: TGTGCCAGCAGCTTCGGACTAGCGGGGGGCCTAGATACGCAGTATTTT. Translation: CASSFGLAGGLDTQYF.

This rearrangement joins TRBV3-1 to TRBJ2-7; 14 bases line up with TRBD2. With V trimmed by 3 bases and J by 4 bases, 8 bases remained unmatched. CDR3 length: 17 amino acids. Germline V gene data show CDR1 as LGHDT and CDR2 as YNNKEL (reference sequence). Here the CDR3 reads CASSHRTSGGTEYEQYF. The CDR3 DNA sequence: TGTGCCAGCAGCCATCGGACTAGCGGGGGGACTGAGTACGAGCAGTACTTC.

The chain joins TRBV7-2 to TRBJ1-2; D not resolved. The CDR3 is 14 residues long. Trimming shortened V by 2 bases and J by 1 base, and 8 bases separated the two germline ends. Germline loops: CDR1 SGHTA, CDR2 FQGNSA. CDR3 DNA: TGTGCCAGCAGCTTATCCGGTTATAACTATGGCTACACCTTC. The encoded protein is CASSLSGYNYGYTF.

The V call is TRBV6-1, the J call TRBJ2-5; D may be TRBD2 (5 bases). CDR3 length equals 16 residues. V was clipped by 4 bases and J by 5 bases, with 20 bases between them. Germline values: CDR1 MNHNS, CDR2 SASEGT. This CDR3 is CASSVFSGPEEETQYF. For the CDR3, the DNA is TGTGCCAGCAGTGTTTTCAGCGGCCCTGAGGAGGAGACCCAGTACTTC.